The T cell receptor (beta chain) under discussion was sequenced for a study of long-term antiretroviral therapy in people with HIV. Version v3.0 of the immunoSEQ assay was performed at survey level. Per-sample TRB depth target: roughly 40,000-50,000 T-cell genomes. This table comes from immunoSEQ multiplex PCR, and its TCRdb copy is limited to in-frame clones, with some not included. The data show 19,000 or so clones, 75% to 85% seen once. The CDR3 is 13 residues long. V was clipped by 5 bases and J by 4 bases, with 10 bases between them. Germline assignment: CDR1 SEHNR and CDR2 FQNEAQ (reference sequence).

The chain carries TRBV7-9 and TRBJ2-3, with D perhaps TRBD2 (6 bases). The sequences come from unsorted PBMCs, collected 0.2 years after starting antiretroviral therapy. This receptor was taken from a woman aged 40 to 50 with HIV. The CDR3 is CASSVGGSDTQYF. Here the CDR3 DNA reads TGTGCCAGCAGCGTTGGGGGGTCAGATACGCAGTATTTT.